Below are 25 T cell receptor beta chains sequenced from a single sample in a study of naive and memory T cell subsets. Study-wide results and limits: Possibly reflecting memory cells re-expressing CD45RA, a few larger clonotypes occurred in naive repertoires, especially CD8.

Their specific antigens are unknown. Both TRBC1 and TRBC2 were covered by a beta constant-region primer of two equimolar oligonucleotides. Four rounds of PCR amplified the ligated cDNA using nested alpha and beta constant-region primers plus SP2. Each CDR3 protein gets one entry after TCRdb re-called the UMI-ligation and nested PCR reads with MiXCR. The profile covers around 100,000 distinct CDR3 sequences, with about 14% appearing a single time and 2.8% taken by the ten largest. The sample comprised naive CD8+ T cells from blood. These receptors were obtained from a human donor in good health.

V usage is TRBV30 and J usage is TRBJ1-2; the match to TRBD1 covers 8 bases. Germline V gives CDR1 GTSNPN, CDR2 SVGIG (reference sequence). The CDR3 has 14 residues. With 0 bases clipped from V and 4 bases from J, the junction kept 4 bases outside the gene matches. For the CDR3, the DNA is TGTGCCTGGAGTGTATCAGGGGGCGGCTATGGCTACACCTTC. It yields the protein CAWSVSGGGYGYTF.

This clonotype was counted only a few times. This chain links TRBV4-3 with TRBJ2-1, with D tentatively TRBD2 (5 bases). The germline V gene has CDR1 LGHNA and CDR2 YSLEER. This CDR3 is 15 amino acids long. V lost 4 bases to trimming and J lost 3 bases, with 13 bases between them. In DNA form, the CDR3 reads TGCGCCAGCAGCCTTGACCGGGGAAACTACAATGAGCAGTTCTTC. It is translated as CASSLDRGNYNEQFF.

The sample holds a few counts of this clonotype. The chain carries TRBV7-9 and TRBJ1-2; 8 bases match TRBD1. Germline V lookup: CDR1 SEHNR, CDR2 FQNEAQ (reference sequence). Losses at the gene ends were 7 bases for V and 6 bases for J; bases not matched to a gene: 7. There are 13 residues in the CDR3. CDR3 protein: CASNKDRGNGYTF. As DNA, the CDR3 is TGTGCCAGCAACAAAGACAGGGGCAATGGCTACACCTTC.

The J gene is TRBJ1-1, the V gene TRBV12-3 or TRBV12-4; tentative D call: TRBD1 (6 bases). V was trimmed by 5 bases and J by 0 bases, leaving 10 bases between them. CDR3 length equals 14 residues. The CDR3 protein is CASSDRHLNTEAFF. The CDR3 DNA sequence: TGTGCCAGCAGTGACAGGCATTTGAACACTGAAGCTTTCTTT.

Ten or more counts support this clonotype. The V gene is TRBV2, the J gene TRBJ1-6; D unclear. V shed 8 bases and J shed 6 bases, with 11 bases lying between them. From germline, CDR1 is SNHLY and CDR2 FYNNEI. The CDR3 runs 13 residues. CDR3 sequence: CASLRPFNSPLHF. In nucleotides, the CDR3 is TGTGCCAGCCTGAGGCCGTTTAATTCACCCCTCCACTTT.

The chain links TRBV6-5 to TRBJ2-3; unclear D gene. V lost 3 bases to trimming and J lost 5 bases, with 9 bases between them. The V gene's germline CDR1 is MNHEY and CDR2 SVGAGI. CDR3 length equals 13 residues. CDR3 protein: CASSYSQRDTQYF. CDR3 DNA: TGTGCCAGCAGTTATTCCCAGAGAGATACGCAGTATTTT.

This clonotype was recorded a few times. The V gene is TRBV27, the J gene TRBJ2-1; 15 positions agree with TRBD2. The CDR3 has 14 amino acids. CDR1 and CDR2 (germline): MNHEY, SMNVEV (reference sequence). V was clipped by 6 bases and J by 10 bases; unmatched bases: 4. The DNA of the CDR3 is TGTGCCAGCAGAGGGACTAGCGGGGGGATCGAGCAGTTCTTC. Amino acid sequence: CASRGTSGGIEQFF.

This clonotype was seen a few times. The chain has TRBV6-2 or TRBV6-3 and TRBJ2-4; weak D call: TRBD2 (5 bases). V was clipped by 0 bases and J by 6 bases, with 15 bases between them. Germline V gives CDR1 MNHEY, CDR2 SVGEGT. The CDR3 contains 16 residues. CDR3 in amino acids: CASSYSVTAATNIQYF. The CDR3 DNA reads TGTGCCAGCAGTTACTCGGTTACAGCGGCTACAAACATTCAGTACTTC.

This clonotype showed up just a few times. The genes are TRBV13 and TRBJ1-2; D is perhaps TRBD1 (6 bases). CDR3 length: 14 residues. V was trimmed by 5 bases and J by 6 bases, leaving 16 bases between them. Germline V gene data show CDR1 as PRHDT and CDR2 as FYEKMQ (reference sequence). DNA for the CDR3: TGTGCCAGCAGCCTTAATCCCGGGGGCGATGGCTACACCTTC. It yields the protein CASSLNPGGDGYTF.

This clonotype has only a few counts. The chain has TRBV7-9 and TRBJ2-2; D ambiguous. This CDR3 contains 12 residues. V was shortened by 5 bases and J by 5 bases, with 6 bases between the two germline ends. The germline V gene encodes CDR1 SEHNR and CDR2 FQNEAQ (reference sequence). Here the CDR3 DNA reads TGTGCCAGCAGCCCTCTAACCGGGGAGCTGTTTTTT. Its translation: CASSPLTGELFF.

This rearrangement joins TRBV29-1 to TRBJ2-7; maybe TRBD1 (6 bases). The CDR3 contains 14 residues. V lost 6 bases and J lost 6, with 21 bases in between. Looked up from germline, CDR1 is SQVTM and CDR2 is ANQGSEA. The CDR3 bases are TGCAGCGTGGTTACAGGGATACTTGGGGGCGAGCAGTACTTC. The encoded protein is CSVVTGILGGEQYF.

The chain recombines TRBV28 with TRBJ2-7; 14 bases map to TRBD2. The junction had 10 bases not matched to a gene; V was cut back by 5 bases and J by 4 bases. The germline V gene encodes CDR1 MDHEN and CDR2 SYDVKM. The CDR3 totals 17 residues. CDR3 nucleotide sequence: TGTGCCAGCAGTCCCTTCAGGGGACTAGCGGGGGAATACGAGCAGTACTTC. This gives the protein CASSPFRGLAGEYEQYF.

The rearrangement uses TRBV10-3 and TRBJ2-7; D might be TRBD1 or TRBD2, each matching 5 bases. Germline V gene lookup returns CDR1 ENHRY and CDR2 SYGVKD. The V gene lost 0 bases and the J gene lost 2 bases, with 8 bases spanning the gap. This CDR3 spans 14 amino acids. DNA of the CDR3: TGTGCCATCAGTGAGTCGGGACCCGCCTACGAGCAGTACTTC. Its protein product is CAISESGPAYEQYF.

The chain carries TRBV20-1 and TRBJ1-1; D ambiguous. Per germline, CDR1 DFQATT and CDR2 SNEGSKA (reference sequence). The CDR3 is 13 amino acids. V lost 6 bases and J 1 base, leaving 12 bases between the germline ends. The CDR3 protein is CSAERVPNTEAFF. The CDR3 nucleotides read TGCAGTGCCGAAAGGGTTCCGAACACTGAAGCTTTCTTT.

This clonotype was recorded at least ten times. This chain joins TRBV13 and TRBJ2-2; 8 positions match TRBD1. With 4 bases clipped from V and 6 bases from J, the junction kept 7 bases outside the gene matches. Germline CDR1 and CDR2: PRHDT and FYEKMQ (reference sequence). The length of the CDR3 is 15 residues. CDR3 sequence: CASSWIQGGPGELFF. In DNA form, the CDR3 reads TGTGCCAGCAGCTGGATACAGGGGGGTCCCGGGGAGCTGTTTTTT.

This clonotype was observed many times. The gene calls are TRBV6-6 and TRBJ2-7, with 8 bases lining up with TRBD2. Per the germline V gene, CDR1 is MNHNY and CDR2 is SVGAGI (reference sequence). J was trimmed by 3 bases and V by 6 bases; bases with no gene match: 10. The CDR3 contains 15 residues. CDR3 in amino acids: CASSTTSAFHYEQYF. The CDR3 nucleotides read TGTGCCAGCAGCACGACTAGCGCATTCCACTACGAGCAGTACTTC.

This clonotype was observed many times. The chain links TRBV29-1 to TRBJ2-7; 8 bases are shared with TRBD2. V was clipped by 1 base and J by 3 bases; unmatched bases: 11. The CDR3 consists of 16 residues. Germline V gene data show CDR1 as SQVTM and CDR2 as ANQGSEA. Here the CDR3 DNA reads TGCAGCGTTGAAGTCCCGGGGGGGACTATGGGCTACGAGCAGTACTTC. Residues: CSVEVPGGTMGYEQYF.

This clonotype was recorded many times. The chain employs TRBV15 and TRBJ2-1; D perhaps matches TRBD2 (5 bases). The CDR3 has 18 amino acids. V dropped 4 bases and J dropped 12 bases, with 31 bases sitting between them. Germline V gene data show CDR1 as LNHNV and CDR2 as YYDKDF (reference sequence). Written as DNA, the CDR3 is TGTGCCACCAGCACCAGGTTGGTGGTCACGGACTCCACCGGCTGGCAGTTCTTC. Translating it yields CATSTRLVVTDSTGWQFF.

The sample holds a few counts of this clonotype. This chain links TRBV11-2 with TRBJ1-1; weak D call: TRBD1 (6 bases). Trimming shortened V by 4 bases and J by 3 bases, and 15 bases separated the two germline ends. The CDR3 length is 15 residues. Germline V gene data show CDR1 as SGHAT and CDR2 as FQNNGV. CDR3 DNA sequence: TGTGCCAGCAGCTCCCAACAGGGCTTCGACACTGAAGCTTTCTTT. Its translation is CASSSQQGFDTEAFF.

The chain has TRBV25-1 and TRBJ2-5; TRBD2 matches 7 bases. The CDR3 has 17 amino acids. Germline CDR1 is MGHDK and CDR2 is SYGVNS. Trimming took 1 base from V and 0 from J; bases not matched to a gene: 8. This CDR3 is CASSESASGIYQETQYF. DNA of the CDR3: TGTGCCAGCAGTGAATCTGCTAGCGGTATTTACCAAGAGACCCAGTACTTC.

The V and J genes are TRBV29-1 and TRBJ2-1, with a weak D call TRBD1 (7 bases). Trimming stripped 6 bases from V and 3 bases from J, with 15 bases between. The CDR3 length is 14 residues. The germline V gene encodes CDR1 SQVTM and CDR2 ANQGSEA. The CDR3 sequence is CSVTAGQLYNEQFF. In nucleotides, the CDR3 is TGCAGCGTCACCGCGGGACAGCTCTACAATGAGCAGTTCTTC.

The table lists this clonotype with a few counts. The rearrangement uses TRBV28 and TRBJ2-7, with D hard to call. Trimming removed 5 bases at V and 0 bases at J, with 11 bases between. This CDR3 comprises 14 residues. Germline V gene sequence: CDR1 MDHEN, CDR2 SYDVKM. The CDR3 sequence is CASSPDESSYEQYF. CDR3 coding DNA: TGTGCCAGCAGTCCGGACGAGTCCTCCTACGAGCAGTACTTC.

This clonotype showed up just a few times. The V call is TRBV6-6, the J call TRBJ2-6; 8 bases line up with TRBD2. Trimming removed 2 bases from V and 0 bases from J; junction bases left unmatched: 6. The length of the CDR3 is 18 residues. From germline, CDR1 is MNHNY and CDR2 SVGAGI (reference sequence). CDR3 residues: CASSYSGSSTSGANVLTF. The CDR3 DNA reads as TGTGCCAGCAGTTACAGCGGGAGTTCGACCTCTGGGGCCAACGTCCTGACTTTC.

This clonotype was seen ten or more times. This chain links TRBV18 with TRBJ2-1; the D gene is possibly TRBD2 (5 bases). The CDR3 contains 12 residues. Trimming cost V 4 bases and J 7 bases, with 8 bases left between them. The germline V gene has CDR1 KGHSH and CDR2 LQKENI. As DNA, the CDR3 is TGTGCCAGCTCACTTGAGGGAAATGAGCAGTTCTTC. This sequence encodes CASSLEGNEQFF.

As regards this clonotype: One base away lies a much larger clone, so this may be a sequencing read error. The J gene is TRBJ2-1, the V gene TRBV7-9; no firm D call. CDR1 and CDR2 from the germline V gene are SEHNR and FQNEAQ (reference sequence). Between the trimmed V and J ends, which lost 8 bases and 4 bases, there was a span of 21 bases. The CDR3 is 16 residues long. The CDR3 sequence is CASGSSLPDRYNEQFF. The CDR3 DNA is TGTGCCAGCGGCTCTTCCTTACCCGATCGGTACAATGAGCAGTTCTTC.